These T cell receptor beta chains were read from a single sample in a study of blood T cell repertoires in COVID-19. TCRdb's table, derived via immunoSEQ multiplex PCR, lists solely in-frame clones and lacks some. The profile shows roughly 240,000 clones, 85% to 90% of them singletons. The material sequenced was PBMCs or T cells enriched from blood (not recorded which). The receptor set was obtained from a man aged 50-60 years who had been exposed to COVID-19. Both conserved end residues are part of each CDR3. Each record gives: CDR3 DNA, CDR3 protein, J gene, clone size, D gene, V gene. The D gene is left open where the match is weak. Not all rows give a size; the values are once, few, many and, for expanded clones, a class.

TGTGCCAGCAGCTCGGACAGGGGTTACGAGCAGTACTTC CASSSDRGYEQYF TRBJ2-7 . TRBD1 TRBV11-3
TGTGCCAGCAGCTTTACGGGGGACGAAAGCTACACCTTC CASSFTGDESYTF TRBJ1-2 . . TRBV11-2
TGTGCCAGCAGTGAGTGGCAGGGTGGTGAAAAACTGTTTTTT CASSEWQGGEKLFF TRBJ1-4 . . TRBV2
TGCGCCAGCAGTCTCACCCCCAGTCCGAACACTGAAGCTTTCTTT CASSLTPSPNTEAFF TRBJ1-1 . . TRBV10-2
TGTGCCAGCAGCTTAGGGTCCAGGGGCTCCTACAATGAGCAGTTCTTC CASSLGSRGSYNEQFF TRBJ2-1 . . TRBV11-2
TGTGCCATCAGATTTCCCGGGACAGGTGCCGGGGAGCTGTTTTTT CAIRFPGTGAGELFF TRBJ2-2 . TRBD1 TRBV10-3
TGTGCCAGTAGTATCCAGAGAGGGGAAAAACTGTTTTTT CASSIQRGEKLFF TRBJ1-4 once . TRBV19
TGTGCCAGCAGTGAAGATCCCGGAGTCACCGGGGAGCTGTTTTTT CASSEDPGVTGELFF TRBJ2-2 . . TRBV6-1
TGTGCCAGCTCAAGGCAGGGACAGGGTGTTCATCAGCCCCAGCATTTT CASSRQGQGVHQPQHF TRBJ1-5 . TRBD1 TRBV18
TGTGCCAGCACCCCACCGGCGGGGAACTATGGCTACACCTTC CASTPPAGNYGYTF TRBJ1-2 few . TRBV28
TGCGCCAGCAGCCAAGGGCTGGGCTACACCTTC CASSQGLGYTF TRBJ1-2 few . TRBV4-1
TGCGCCAGCAGCTTGGGGGGTGGGACTCAAGAGACCCAGTACTTC CASSLGGGTQETQYF TRBJ2-5 . . TRBV5-1
TGTGCCATCAGTGAGTCGCGGGGTTGGACTGAAGCTTTCTTT CAISESRGWTEAFF TRBJ1-1 . . TRBV10-3
TGTGCCAGCAGCTTCTCCGGGGCCAACGTCCTGACTTTC CASSFSGANVLTF TRBJ2-6 . . TRBV7-9
TGTGCCAGCAGTTTCTCAGGGGGCGGCAATCAGCCCCAGCATTTT CASSFSGGGNQPQHF TRBJ1-5 . TRBD1 TRBV28
TGTGCCAGCTCACCGAAGGACAGTCTAGCCAAAAACATTCAGTACTTC CASSPKDSLAKNIQYF TRBJ2-4 . . TRBV18
TGTGCCAGCAGCTTGGGACAGGGGGCGGATGGCTACACCTTC CASSLGQGADGYTF TRBJ1-2 . TRBD1 TRBV5-4
TGTGCCAGCAGCCCTCAGATTGGAAACACCATATATTTT CASSPQIGNTIYF TRBJ1-3 . . TRBV14
TGTGCCAGCAGCCCTCACCTAGCGGGGCAAGAGACCCAGTACTTC CASSPHLAGQETQYF TRBJ2-5 . TRBD2 TRBV9
TGTGCCAGCAGCCCTAGCCGGCACTTGGATCAGCCCCAGCATTTT CASSPSRHLDQPQHF TRBJ1-5 . . TRBV3-1/TRBV3-2
TGCAGCGGGGCGGGACAGGGGTTCAACAATGAGCAGTTCTTC CSGAGQGFNNEQFF TRBJ2-1 . TRBD1 TRBV29-1
TGTGCCAGCAGCGTCCGACAGGGGGCCCCCTACGAGCAGTACTTC CASSVRQGAPYEQYF TRBJ2-7 . TRBD1 TRBV7-2
TGTGCCAGCAGCACCATGACGGGAGAGACCCAGTACTTC CASSTMTGETQYF TRBJ2-5 . . TRBV3-1/TRBV3-2
TGTGCCAGCAGCCCAGGGCCGTGGACTAGCGTCACTCAAGAGACCCAGTACTTC CASSPGPWTSVTQETQYF TRBJ2-5 . TRBD2 TRBV11-3
TGCGCCAGCAGCTTGTCAGGGATTTTGGGTGAAGAGACCCAGTACTTC CASSLSGILGEETQYF TRBJ2-5 . . TRBV5-1
TGTGCCTGGGGGGCGCGAAACTCTGGAAACACCATATATTTT CAWGARNSGNTIYF TRBJ1-3 . . TRBV30
TGTGCCAGCAGACCCGCCGGGACAGCTTCCTACGAGCAGTACTTC CASRPAGTASYEQYF TRBJ2-7 . TRBD1 TRBV5-4
TGTGCCAGCAGCCCGGGACTAGCGGTAAGCTCCTACAATGAGCAGTTCTTC CASSPGLAVSSYNEQFF TRBJ2-1 . TRBD2 TRBV7-8
TGTGCCAGCAGCAAGGACAGGGAGACTGAAGCTTTCTTT CASSKDRETEAFF TRBJ1-1 . TRBD1 TRBV6-5
TGTGCCAGAAGCTTGGGTCCCAGTCCGGCTTTCTTT CARSLGPSPAFF TRBJ1-1 few . TRBV5-3
TGTGCCAGCACGTCGGGTGCAGGGGCGGATCAGCCCCAGCATTTT CASTSGAGADQPQHF TRBJ1-5 . . TRBV3-1/TRBV3-2
TGTGCCAGTAGAAGGACTCAAGCAACAGATACGCAGTATTTT CASRRTQATDTQYF TRBJ2-3 . . TRBV19
TGTGCCAGCAGTTTAAGAGAGGGGGATGGCTACACCTTC CASSLREGDGYTF TRBJ1-2 . . TRBV27
TGTGCCAGCAGCCGGTGGGACAGGGGAGGTGAAAAACTGTTTTTT CASSRWDRGGEKLFF TRBJ1-4 few TRBD1 TRBV14
TGTGCCAGGGGGAAGAACAGGGAAGGCAATCAGCCCCAGCATTTT CARGKNREGNQPQHF TRBJ1-5 . . TRBV28
TGTGCCAGCAGCCGGCTGGTTCAGGGGGCTGGAAACACCATATATTTT CASSRLVQGAGNTIYF TRBJ1-3 . TRBD1 TRBV5-5
TGTGCCAGCATTCCGGACAGGGCGAACACTGAAGCTTTCTTT CASIPDRANTEAFF TRBJ1-1 . TRBD1 TRBV27
TGTGCCAGCAGCTCGTACCAGGGAGGGGGTCAGCCCCAGCATTTT CASSSYQGGGQPQHF TRBJ1-5 . . TRBV7-9
TGTGCCAGCAAAGAGTGGCAGGGAAGTAGCGAGCAGTACTTC CASKEWQGSSEQYF TRBJ2-7 few . TRBV2